This TCR beta chain is drawn from a study of T cell responses to AZD1222 COVID-19 vaccine. This clone appeared a few times. The protocol was immunoSEQ multiplex PCR, while the TCRdb copy is restricted to in-frame clones and leaves out a portion. The data contain some 180,000 clones, 92% of them singletons. Investigators merged groups given second doses at roughly 4 or roughly 12 weeks. The starting material was peripheral blood, obtained 28 days after the second AZD1222 dose. This receptor was obtained from an adult who received the AZD1222 COVID-19 vaccine.

The CDR3 DNA reads TGTGCCAGCAGCTTAGCGGGGGGGCCCTACGAGCAGTACTTC. Amino acids: CASSLAGGPYEQYF. This chain uses TRBV7-2 with TRBJ2-7, with TRBD2 as a possible D gene (7 bases). The germline V gene has CDR1 SGHTA and CDR2 FQGNSA. V was trimmed by 0 bases and J by 2 bases, leaving 8 bases between them. The CDR3 sequence is 14 residues long.